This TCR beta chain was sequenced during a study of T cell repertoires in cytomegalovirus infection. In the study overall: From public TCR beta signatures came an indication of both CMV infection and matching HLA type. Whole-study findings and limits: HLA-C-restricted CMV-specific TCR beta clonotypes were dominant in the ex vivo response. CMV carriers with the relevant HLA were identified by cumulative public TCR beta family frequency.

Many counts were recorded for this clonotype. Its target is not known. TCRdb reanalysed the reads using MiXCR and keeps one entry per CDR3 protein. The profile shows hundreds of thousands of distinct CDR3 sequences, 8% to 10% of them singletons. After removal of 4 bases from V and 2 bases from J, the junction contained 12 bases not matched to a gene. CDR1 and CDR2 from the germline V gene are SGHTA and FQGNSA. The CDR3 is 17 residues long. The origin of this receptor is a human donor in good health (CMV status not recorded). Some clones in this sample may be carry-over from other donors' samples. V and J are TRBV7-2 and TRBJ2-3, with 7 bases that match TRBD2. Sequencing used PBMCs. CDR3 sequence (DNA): TGTGCCAGCAGCTCCAACCCAACGGGACTACTCACAGATACGCAGTATTTT. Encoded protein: CASSSNPTGLLTDTQYF.